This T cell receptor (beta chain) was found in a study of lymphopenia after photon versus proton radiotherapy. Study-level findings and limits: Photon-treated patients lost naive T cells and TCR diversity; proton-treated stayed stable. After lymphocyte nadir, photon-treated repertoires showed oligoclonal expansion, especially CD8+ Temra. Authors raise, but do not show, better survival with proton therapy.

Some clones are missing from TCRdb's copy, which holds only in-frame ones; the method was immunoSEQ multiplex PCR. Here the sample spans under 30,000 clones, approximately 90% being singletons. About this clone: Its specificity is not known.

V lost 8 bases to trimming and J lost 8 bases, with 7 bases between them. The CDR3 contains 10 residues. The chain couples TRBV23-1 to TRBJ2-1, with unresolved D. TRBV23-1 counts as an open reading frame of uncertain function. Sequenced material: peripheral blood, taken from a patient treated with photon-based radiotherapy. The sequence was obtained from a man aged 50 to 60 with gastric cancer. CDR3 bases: TGCGCCAGCTTATCCTATGAGCAGTTCTTC. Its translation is CASLSYEQFF.